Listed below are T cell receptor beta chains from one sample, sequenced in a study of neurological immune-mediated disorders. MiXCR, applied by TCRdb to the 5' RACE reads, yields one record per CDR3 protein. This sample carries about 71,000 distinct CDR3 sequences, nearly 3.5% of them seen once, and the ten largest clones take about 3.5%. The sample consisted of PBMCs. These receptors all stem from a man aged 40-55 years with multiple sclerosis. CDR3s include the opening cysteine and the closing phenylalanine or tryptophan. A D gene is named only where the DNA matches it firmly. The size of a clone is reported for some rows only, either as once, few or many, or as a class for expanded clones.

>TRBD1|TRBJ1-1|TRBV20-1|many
CSARSGGPTEAFF
TGCAGTGCTAGATCAGGGGGCCCCACTGAAGCTTTCTTT
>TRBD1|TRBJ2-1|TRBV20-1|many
CSASPHRDSYNEQFF
TGCAGTGCTAGTCCACACCGGGACAGCTACAATGAGCAGTTCTTC
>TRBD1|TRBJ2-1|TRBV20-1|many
CSARVGQGTYNEQFF
TGCAGTGCTAGAGTCGGACAGGGGACCTACAATGAGCAGTTCTTC
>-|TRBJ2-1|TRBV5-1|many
CASSLSTQGSYNEQFF
TGCGCCAGCAGCTTGTCAACGCAGGGGTCCTACAATGAGCAGTTCTTC
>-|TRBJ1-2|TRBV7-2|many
CASSLRNYGYTF
TGTGCCAGCAGCCTTCGGAACTATGGCTACACCTTC
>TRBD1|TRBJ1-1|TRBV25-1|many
CASSESRTGQGARTEAFF
TGTGCCAGCAGTGAATCTCGAACTGGACAGGGGGCACGGACTGAAGCTTTCTTT
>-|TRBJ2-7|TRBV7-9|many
CASSQGNSYEQYF
TGTGCCAGCAGCCAGGGAAACTCCTACGAGCAGTACTTC
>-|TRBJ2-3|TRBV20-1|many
CSARDSAAADTQYF
TGCAGTGCTAGAGATTCCGCAGCAGCAGATACGCAGTATTTT
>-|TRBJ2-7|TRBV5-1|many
CASSGRGESSYEQYF
TGCGCCAGCAGCGGGAGAGGGGAGAGCTCCTACGAGCAGTACTTC
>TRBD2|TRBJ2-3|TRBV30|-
CAWSPAGSGRSDTQYF
TGTGCCTGGAGCCCTGCGGGAAGCGGGAGGTCAGATACGCAGTATTTT
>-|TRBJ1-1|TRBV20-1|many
CSARRQPQNTEAFF
TGCAGTGCTAGAAGGCAGCCGCAAAACACTGAAGCTTTCTTT
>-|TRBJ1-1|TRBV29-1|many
CSVEVGGASTEAFF
TGCAGCGTTGAAGTCGGGGGGGCGAGCACTGAAGCTTTCTTT
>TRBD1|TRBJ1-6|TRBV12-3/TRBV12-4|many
CASSLQGRSPLHF
TGTGCCAGCAGTCTACAGGGGAGATCACCCCTCCACTTT
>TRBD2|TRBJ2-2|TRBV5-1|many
CASSPSSRGGSGELFF
TGCGCCAGCAGCCCCTCCTCGCGGGGGGGTTCCGGGGAGCTGTTTTTT
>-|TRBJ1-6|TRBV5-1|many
CASSSGGTARNSPLHF
TGCGCCAGCAGCTCCGGGGGCACAGCTCGTAATTCACCCCTCCACTTT
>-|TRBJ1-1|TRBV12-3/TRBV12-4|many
CASSSRVTEAFF
TGTGCCAGCAGTTCAAGGGTTACTGAAGCTTTCTTT
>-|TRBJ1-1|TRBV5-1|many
CASSSGGGNTEAFF
TGCGCCAGCAGCTCCGGCGGGGGTAACACTGAAGCTTTCTTT
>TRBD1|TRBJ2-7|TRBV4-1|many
CASSQGQGLEQYF
TGCGCCAGCAGCCAGGGACAGGGACTCGAGCAGTACTTC
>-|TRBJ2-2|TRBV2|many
CASTGVVRPGELFF
TGTGCCAGCACAGGAGTGGTCCGACCCGGGGAGCTGTTTTTT
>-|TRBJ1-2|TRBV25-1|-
CASSADVYGYTF
TGTGCCAGCAGTGCGGACGTCTATGGCTACACCTTC
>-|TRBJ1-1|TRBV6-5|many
CASSRRVESEAFF
TGTGCCAGCAGTCGTCGGGTGGAGTCTGAAGCTTTCTTT
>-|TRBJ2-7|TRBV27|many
CASSFGQGLYEQYF
TGTGCCAGCAGTTTTGGCCAGGGCCTCTACGAGCAGTACTTC
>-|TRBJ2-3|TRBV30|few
CAWNRLQRDTQYF
TGTGCCTGGAATAGACTTCAACGGGATACGCAGTATTTT
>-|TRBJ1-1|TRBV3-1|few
CASSRISGSAEAFF
TGTGCCAGCAGCCGAATCTCCGGGTCGGCTGAAGCTTTCTTT
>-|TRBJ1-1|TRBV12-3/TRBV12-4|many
CASSLGGATVLTEAFF
TGTGCCAGCAGCCTAGGGGGGGCAACAGTTCTCACTGAAGCTTTCTTT
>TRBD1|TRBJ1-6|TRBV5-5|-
CASSLAGGGSTLNF
TGTGCCAGCAGCTTGGCCGGAGGGGGCTCAACCCTCAACTTT
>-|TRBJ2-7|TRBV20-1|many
CSARDVRGFYEQYF
TGCAGTGCTAGAGATGTCCGGGGCTTTTACGAGCAGTACTTC
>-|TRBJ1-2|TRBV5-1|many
CASSSNYGYTF
TGCGCCAGCAGCTCGAACTATGGCTACACCTTC
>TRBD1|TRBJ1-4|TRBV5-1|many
CASSLGDRVGEKLFF
TGCGCCAGCAGCTTGGGGGACAGGGTCGGGGAAAAACTGTTTTTT
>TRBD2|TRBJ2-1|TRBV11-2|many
CASIPRAGGVNEQFF
TGTGCCAGCATCCCTCGGGCGGGGGGGGTCAATGAGCAGTTCTTC
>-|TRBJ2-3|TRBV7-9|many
CASSLDGRASTDTQYF
TGTGCCAGCAGCTTAGACGGCAGGGCGTCGACAGATACGCAGTATTTT
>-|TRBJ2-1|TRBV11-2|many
CASSLERPRQFEQFF
TGTGCCAGCAGCTTAGAACGCCCAAGACAGTTTGAGCAGTTCTTC
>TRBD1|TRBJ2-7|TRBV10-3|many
CAIFAQDRGQYF
TGTGCCATCTTCGCCCAGGACAGGGGGCAGTACTTC
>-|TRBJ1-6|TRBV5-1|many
CASSLAEDSPLHF
TGCGCCAGCAGCTTGGCCGAGGATTCACCCCTCCACTTT
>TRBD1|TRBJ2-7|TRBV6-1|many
CASSDRSYEQYF
TGTGCCAGCTCGGACAGGTCCTACGAGCAGTACTTC
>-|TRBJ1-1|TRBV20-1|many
CSAYGGDTEAFF
TGCAGTGCTTACGGTGGGGACACTGAAGCTTTCTTT
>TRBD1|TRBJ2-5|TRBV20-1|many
CSATAGTGGGETQYF
TGCAGTGCAACCGCCGGGACAGGGGGGGGAGAGACCCAGTACTTC
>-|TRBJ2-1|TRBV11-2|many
CASSFQGQGEQFF
TGTGCCAGCAGCTTTCAAGGGCAAGGTGAGCAGTTCTTC
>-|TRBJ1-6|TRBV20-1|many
CSARKKGYNSPLHF
TGCAGTGCTAGGAAGAAAGGGTATAATTCACCCCTCCACTTT
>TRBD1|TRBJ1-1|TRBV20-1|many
CSAISRQGVTEAFF
TGCAGTGCTATTTCTAGACAGGGGGTCACTGAAGCTTTCTTT
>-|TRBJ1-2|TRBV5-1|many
CASSLLRMDYGYTF
TGCGCCAGCAGCTTACTCCGGATGGACTATGGCTACACCTTC
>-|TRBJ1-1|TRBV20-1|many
CSASEFRNTEAFF
TGCAGTGCCTCAGAGTTCCGGAACACTGAAGCTTTCTTT
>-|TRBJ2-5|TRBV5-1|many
CASSSLKGQAVQETQYF
TGCGCCAGCAGCTCTCTAAAGGGCCAAGCGGTTCAAGAGACCCAGTACTTC
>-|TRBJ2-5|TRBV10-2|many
CASAQETQYF
TGCGCCAGCGCTCAAGAGACCCAGTACTTC
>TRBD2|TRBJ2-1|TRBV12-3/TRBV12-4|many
CASSRTSGGVSSYNEQFF
TGTGCCAGCAGCCGTACTAGCGGGGGGGTTAGCTCCTACAATGAGCAGTTCTTC
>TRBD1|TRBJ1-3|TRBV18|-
CVSSPRQGASGNTIYF
TGTGTCAGCTCACCGAGACAGGGGGCTTCTGGAAACACCATATATTTT
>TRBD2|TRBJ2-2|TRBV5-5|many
CASIAGGGSTAGELFF
TGTGCCAGCATCGCTGGAGGCGGGAGTACGGCCGGGGAGCTGTTTTTT
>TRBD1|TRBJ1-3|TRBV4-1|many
CASSQDRGLSGNTIYF
TGCGCCAGCAGCCAAGACAGGGGGCTCTCTGGAAACACCATATATTTT
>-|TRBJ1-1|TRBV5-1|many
CASSLADRPNTEAFF
TGCGCCAGCAGCTTGGCCGACAGGCCCAACACTGAAGCTTTCTTT
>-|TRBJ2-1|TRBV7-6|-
CASSLAGTNVQFF
TGTGCCAGCAGCTTAGCCGGGACGAATGTGCAGTTCTTC
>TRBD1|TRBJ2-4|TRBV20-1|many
CSASGTANAKNIQYF
TGCAGTGCTAGTGGGACAGCAAACGCCAAAAACATTCAGTACTTC
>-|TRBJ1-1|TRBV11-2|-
CASSSLRGRDTEAFF
TGTGCCAGCAGCTCGCTTAGAGGGAGGGATACTGAAGCTTTCTTT
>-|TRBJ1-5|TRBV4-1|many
CASSYAGPEEQPQHF
TGCGCCAGCAGCTACGCCGGGCCGGAGGAGCAGCCCCAGCATTTT